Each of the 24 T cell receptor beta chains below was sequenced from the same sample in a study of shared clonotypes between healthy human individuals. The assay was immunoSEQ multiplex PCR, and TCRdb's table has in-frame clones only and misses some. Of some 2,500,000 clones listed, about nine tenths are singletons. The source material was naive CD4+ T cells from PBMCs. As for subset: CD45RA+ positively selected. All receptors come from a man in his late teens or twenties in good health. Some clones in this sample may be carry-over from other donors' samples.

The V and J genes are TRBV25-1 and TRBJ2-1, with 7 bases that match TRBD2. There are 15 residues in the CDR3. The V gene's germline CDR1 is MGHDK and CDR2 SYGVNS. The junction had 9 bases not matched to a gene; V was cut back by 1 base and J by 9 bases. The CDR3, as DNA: TGTGCCAGCAGTGAATCGGAGGGAGGGCCTGTTGAGCAGTTCTTC. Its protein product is CASSESEGGPVEQFF.

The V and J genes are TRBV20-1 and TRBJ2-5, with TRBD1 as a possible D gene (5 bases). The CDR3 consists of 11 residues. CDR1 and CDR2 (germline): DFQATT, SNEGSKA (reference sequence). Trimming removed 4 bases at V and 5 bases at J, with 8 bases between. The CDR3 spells CSATNRETQYF. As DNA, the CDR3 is TGCAGTGCTACAAACAGGGAGACCCAGTACTTC.

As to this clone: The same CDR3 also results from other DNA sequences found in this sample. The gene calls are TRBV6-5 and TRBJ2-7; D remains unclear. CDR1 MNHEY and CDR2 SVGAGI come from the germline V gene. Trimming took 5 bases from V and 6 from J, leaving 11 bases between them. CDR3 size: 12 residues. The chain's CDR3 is CASSRQGSEQYF. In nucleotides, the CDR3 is TGTGCCAGCAGTCGCCAAGGAAGCGAGCAGTACTTC.

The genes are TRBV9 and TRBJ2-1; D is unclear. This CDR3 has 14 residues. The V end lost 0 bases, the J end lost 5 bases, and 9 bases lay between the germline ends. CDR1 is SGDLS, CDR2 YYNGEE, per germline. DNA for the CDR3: TGTGCCAGCAGCGTAGAGGACCGCAACAATGAGCAGTTCTTC. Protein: CASSVEDRNNEQFF.

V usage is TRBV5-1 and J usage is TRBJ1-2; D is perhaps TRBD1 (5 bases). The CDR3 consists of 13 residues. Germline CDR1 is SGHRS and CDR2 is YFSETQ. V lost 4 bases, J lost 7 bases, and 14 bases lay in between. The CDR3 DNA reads TGCGCCAGCAGCGCGGACATGGGGGGTGGCTACACCTTC. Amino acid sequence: CASSADMGGGYTF.

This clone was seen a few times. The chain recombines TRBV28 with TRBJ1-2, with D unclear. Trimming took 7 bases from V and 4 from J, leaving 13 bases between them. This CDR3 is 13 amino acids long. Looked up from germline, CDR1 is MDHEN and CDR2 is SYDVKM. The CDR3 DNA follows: TGTGCCAGCACGGCTGCTTTCCGCTATGGCTACACCTTC. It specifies CASTAAFRYGYTF.

CDR3 amino acids: CASSLNRGSYEQYF. CDR3 DNA: TGTGCCAGCAGCCTTAATCGCGGATCCTACGAGCAGTACTTC. The chain combines TRBV5-4 with TRBJ2-7; unclear D gene. The CDR3 has 14 amino acids. Germline assignment: CDR1 SGHNT and CDR2 YYREEE (reference sequence). Between the trimmed V and J ends, which lost 4 bases and 1 base, there was a span of 12 bases.

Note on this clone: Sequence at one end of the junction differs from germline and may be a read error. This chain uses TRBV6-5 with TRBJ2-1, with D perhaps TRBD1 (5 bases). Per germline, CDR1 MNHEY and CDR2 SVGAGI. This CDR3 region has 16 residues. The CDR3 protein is CVSSYSRVGQGYEQFF. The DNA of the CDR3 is TGTGTCAGCAGTTACTCGAGAGTCGGGCAGGGCTATGAGCAGTTCTTC.

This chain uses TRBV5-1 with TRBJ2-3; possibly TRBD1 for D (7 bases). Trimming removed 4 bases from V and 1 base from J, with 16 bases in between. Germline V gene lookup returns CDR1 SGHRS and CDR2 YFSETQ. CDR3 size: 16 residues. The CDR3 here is CASSGGTESRTDTQYF. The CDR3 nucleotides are TGCGCCAGCAGCGGCGGGACAGAATCACGCACAGATACGCAGTATTTT.

CDR3 sequence (DNA): TGCGCCAGCAGCCGACAACTAGCGGGCGGGGAGACCCAGTACTTC. Translation: CASSRQLAGGETQYF. The gene calls are TRBV4-3 and TRBJ2-5, with 9 bases identical to TRBD2. Germline V gene data show CDR1 as LGHNA and CDR2 as YSLEER. The J segment lost 5 bases and the V segment lost 4 bases, leaving 8 bases of the junction unmatched. The CDR3 length is 15 residues.

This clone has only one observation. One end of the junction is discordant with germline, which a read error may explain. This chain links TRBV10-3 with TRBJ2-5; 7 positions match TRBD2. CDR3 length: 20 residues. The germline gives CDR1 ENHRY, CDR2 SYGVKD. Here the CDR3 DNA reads TGTACCATCAGTGATTCCGTTCCATTCGGCGAGCGGGATGCTCCGGAGACCCAGTACTTC. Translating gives CTISDSVPFGERDAPETQYF.

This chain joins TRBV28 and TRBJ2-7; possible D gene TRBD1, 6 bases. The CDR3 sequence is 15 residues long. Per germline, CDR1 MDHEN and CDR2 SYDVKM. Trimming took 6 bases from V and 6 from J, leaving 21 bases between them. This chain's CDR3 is CASRSGTKRRSEQYF. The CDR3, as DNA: TGTGCCAGCAGATCGGGGACAAAACGTAGGTCCGAGCAGTACTTC. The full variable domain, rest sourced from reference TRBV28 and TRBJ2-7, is DVKVTQSSRYLVKRTGEKVFLECVQDMDHENMFWYRQDPGLGLRLIYFSYDVKMKEKGDIPEGYSVSREKKERFSLILESASTNQTSMYLCASRSGTKRRSEQYFGPGTRLTVT.

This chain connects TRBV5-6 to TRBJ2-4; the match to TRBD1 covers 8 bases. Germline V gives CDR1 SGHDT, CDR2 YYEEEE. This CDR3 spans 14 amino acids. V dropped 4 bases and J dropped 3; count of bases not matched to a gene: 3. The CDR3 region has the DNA TGTGCCAGCAGCAAACAGGGGGTCAAAAACATTCAGTACTTC. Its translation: CASSKQGVKNIQYF.

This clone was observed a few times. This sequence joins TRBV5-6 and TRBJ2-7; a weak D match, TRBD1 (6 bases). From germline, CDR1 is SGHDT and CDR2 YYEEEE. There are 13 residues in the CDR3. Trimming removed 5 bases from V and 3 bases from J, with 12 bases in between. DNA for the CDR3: TGTGCCAGCAGTCTGAGACAGGTCTACGAGCAGTACTTC. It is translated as CASSLRQVYEQYF. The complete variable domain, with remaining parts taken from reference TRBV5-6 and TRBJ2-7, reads DAGVTQSPTHLIKTRGQQVTLRCSPKSGHDTVSWYQQALGQGPQFIFQYYEEEERQRGNFPDRFSGHQFPNYSSELNVNALLLGDSALYLCASSLRQVYEQYFGPGTRLTVT.

CDR3 loop: CACRGGLGEKLFF. The DNA for the CDR3 is TGTGCCTGCCGAGGGGGGCTGGGCGAAAAACTGTTTTTT. This chain connects TRBV30 to TRBJ1-4, with a weak D call TRBD1 (6 bases). Trimming removed 6 bases at V and 8 bases at J, with 16 bases between. CDR1 is GTSNPN, CDR2 SVGIG, per germline (reference sequence). This CDR3 contains 13 residues.

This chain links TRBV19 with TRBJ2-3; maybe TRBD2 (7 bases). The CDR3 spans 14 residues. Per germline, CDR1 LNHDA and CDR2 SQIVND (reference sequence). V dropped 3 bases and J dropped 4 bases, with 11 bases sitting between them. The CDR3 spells CASSMGGAADTQYF. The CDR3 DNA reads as TGTGCCAGTAGTATGGGGGGGGCGGCAGATACGCAGTATTTT.

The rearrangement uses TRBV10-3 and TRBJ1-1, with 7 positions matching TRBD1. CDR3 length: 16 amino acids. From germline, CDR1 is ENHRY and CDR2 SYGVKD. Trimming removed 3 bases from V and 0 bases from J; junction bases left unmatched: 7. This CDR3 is CAISDSDRAMNTEAFF. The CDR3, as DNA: TGTGCCATCAGTGACAGTGACAGGGCCATGAACACTGAAGCTTTCTTT.

CDR3 amino acids: CAWSPGDTNEKLFF. For the CDR3, the DNA is TGTGCCTGGAGCCCCGGGGACACGAATGAAAAACTGTTTTTT. J is TRBJ1-4 and V is TRBV30; a weak D match, TRBD1 (6 bases). Germline V gene data show CDR1 as GTSNPN and CDR2 as SVGIG (reference sequence). Trimming cost V 3 bases and J 5 bases, with 13 bases left between them. CDR3 length: 14 amino acids.

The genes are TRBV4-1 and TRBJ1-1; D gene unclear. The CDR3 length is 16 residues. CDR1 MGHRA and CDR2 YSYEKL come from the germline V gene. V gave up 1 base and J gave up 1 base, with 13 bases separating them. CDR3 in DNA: TGCGCCAGCAGCCAAGCGCTGCACGCCGGGAACACTGAAGCTTTCTTT. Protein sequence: CASSQALHAGNTEAFF.

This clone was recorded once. This CDR3 reads CASSPPGRLSSYEQYF. The CDR3 nucleotides are TGTGCCAGCTCACCCCCGGGGAGGCTGAGCTCCTACGAGCAGTACTTC. The gene calls are TRBV18 and TRBJ2-7; D might be TRBD2 (6 bases). The CDR3 sequence is 16 residues long. V was cut by 3 bases and J by 0 bases, with 15 bases left in between. Germline assignment: CDR1 KGHSH and CDR2 LQKENI.

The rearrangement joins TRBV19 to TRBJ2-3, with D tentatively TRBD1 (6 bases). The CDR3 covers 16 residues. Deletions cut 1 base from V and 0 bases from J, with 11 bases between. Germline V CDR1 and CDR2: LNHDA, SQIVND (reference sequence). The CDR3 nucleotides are TGTGCCAGTAGTATAGGTGGACAGACAAGCACAGATACGCAGTATTTT. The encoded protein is CASSIGGQTSTDTQYF.

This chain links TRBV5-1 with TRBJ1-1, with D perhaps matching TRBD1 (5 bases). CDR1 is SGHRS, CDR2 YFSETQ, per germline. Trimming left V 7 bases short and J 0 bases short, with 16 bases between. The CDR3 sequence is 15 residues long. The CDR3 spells CASRIRQLMNTEAFF. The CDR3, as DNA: TGCGCCAGCCGAATAAGACAGCTCATGAACACTGAAGCTTTCTTT.

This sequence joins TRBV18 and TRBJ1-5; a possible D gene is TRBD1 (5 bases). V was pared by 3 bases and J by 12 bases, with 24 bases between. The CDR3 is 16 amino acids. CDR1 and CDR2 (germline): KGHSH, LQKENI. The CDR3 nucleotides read TGTGCCAGCTCACCGGCCCGGCTTGAGGGACCCCAGGGCCAGCATTTT. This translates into CASSPARLEGPQGQHF.

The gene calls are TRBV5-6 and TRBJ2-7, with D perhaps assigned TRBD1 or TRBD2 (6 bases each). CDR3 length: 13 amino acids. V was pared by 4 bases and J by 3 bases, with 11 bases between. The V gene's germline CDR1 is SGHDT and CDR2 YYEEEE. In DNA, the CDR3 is TGTGCCAGCAGCGGGGGGCCACACTACGAGCAGTACTTC. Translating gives CASSGGPHYEQYF.